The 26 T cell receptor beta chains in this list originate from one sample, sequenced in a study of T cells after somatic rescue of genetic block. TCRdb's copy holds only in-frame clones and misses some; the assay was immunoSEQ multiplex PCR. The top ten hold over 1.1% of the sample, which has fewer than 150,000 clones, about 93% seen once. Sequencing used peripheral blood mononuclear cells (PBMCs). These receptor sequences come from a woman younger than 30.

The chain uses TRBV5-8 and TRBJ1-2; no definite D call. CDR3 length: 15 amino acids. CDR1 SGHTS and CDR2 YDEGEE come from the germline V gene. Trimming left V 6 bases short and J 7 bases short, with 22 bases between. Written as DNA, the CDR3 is TGTGCCAGCACCCGGGGTCTGGGTCTGGGGAGTGGCTACACCTTC. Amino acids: CASTRGLGLGSGYTF.

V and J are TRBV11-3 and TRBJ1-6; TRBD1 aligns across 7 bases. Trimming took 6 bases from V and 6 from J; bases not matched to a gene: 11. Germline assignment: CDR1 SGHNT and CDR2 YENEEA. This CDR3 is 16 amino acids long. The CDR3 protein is CASSRTGAKGNSPLHF. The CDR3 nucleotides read TGTGCCAGCAGTCGCACAGGGGCCAAGGGTAATTCACCCCTCCACTTT.

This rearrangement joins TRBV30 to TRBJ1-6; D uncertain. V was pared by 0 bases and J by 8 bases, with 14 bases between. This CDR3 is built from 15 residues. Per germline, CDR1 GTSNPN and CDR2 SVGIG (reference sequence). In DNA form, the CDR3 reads TGTGCCTGGAGTGTCCCCCCACCAGGATATTCACCCCTCCACTTT. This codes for CAWSVPPPGYSPLHF.

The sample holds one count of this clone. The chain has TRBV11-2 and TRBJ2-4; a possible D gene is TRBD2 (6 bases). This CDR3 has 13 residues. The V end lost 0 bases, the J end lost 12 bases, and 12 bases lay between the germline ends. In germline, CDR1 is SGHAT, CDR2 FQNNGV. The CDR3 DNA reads TGTGCCAGCAGCTTAGACCTAACTAGCAGTCAGTACTTC. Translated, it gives CASSLDLTSSQYF.

For the CDR3, the DNA is TGTGCCAGCAGCCATAGTAGCCGCGGGGGGAAGAAGGCCTACGAGCAGTACTTC. Translation: CASSHSSRGGKKAYEQYF. V and J are TRBV11-3 and TRBJ2-7; 8 nucleotides align to TRBD2. V shed 5 bases and J 2 bases; nucleotides not matched to a gene: 17. The CDR3 spans 18 residues. Germline lookup yields CDR1 SGHNT and CDR2 YENEEA.

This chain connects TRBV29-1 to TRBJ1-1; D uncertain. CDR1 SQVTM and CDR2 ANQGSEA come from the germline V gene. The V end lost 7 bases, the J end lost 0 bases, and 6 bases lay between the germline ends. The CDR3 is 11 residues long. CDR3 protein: CSAGMNTEAFF. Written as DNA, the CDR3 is TGCAGCGCCGGTATGAACACTGAAGCTTTCTTT.

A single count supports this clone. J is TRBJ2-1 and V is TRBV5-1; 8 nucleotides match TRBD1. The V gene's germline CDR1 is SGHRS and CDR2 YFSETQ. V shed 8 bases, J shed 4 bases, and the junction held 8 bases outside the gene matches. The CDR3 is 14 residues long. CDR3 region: CASSRDRLYNEQFF. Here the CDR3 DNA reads TGCGCCAGTTCCCGGGACAGGCTGTACAATGAGCAGTTCTTC.

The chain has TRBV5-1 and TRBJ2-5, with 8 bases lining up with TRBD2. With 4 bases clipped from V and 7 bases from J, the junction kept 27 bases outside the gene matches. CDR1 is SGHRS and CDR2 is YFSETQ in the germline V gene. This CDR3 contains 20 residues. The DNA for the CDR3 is TGCGCCAGCAGCCCGGGTGCCCCCGGGAGAATAGCGGGGCCTTGGGGGACCCAGTACTTC. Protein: CASSPGAPGRIAGPWGTQYF.

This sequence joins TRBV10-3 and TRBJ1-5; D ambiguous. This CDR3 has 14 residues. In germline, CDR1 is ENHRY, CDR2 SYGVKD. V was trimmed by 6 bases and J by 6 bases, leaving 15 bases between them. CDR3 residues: CAISPGGEGQPQHF. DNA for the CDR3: TGTGCCATCAGCCCCGGCGGGGAGGGTCAGCCCCAGCATTTT.

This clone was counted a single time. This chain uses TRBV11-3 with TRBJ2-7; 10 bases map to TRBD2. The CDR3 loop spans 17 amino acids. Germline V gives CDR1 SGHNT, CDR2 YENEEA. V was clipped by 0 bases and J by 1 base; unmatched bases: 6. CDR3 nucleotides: TGTGCCAGCAGCTTAGAAGGACTAGCGGTTAGATCCTACGAGCAGTACTTC. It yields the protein CASSLEGLAVRSYEQYF.

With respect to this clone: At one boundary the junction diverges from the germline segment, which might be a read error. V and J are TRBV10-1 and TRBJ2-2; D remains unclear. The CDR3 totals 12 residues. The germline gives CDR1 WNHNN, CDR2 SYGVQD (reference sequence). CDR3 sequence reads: CTSSAGIGELFF. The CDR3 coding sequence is TGCACCAGCAGTGCTGGAATCGGGGAGCTGTTTTTT.

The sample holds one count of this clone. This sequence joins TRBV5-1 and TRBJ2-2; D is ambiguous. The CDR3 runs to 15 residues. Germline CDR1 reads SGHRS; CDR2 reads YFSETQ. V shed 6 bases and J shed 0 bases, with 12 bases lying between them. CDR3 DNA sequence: TGCGCCAGCACCGAAACAGCGCCGAACACCGGGGAGCTGTTTTTT. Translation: CASTETAPNTGELFF.

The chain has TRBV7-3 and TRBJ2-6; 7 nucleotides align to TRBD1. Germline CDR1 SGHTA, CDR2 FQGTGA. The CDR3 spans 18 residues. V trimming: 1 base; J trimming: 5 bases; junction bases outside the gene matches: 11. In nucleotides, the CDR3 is TGTGCCAGCAGCTTAATGAGGGGGCGCAGGGATAGGGCCAACGTCCTGACTTTC. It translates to CASSLMRGRRDRANVLTF.

In DNA, the CDR3 is TGTGCCAGCAGCTTGGCGGCCGGGGGGGCGGGCTACACCTTC. Protein sequence: CASSLAAGGAGYTF. The chain combines TRBV5-4 with TRBJ1-2; the D gene is possibly TRBD1 (6 bases). The germline CDR1 and CDR2 sequences are SGHNT and YYREEE (reference sequence). V was cut by 0 bases and J by 8 bases, with 14 bases left in between. The CDR3 is 14 residues long.

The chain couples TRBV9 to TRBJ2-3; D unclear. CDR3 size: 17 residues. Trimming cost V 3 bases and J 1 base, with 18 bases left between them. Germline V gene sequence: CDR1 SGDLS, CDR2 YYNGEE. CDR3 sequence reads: CASSEAPGSGGTDTQYF. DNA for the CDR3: TGTGCCAGCAGCGAGGCCCCCGGTAGTGGGGGCACAGATACGCAGTATTTT. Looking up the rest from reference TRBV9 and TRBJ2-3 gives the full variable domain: DSGVTQTPKHLITATGQRVTLRCSPRSGDLSVYWYQQSLDQGLQFLIQYYNGEERAKGNILERFSAQQFPDLHSELNLSSLELGDSALYFCASSEAPGSGGTDTQYFGPGTRLTVL.

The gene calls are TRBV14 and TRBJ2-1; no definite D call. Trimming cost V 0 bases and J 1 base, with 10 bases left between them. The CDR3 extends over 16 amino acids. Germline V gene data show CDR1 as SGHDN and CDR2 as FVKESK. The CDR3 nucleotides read TGTGCCAGCAGCCAAGATGGGGTTCAATCCTACAATGAGCAGTTCTTC. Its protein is CASSQDGVQSYNEQFF.

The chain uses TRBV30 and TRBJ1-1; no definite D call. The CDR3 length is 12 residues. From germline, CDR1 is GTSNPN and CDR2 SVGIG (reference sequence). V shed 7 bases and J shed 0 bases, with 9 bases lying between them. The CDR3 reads CALMNLNTEAFF. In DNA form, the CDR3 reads TGTGCCTTGATGAACTTGAACACTGAAGCTTTCTTT. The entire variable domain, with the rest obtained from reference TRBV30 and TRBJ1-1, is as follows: SQTIHQWPATLVQPVGSPLSLECTVEGTSNPNLYWYRQAAGRGLQLLFYSVGIGQISSEVPQNLSASRPQDRQFILSSKKLLLSDSGFYLCALMNLNTEAFFGQGTRLTVV.

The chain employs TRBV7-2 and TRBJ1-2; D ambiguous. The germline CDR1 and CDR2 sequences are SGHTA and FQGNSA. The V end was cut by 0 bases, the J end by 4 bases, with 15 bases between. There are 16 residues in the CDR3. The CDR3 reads CASSLATQQLSYGYTF. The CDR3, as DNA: TGTGCCAGCAGCTTAGCGACGCAGCAACTGTCCTATGGCTACACCTTC.

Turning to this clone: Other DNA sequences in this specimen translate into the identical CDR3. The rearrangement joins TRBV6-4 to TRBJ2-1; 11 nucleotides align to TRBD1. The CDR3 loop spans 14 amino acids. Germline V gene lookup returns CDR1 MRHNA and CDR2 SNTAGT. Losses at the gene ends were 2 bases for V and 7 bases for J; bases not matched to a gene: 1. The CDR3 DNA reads TGTGCCAGCAGTGACGGGACAGGGGGTAATGAGCAGTTCTTC. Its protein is CASSDGTGGNEQFF.

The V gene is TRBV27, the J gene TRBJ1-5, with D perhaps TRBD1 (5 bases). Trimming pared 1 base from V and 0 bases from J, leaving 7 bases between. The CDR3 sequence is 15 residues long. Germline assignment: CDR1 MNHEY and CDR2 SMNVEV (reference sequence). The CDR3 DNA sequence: TGTGCCAGCAGTTTATGGGGCCATAGCAATCAGCCCCAGCATTTT. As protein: CASSLWGHSNQPQHF.

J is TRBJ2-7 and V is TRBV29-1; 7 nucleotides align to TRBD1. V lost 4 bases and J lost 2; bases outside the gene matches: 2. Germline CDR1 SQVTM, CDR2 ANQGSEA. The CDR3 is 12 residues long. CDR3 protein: CSVGTGAYEQYF. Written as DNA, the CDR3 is TGCAGCGTTGGGACAGGCGCCTACGAGCAGTACTTC.

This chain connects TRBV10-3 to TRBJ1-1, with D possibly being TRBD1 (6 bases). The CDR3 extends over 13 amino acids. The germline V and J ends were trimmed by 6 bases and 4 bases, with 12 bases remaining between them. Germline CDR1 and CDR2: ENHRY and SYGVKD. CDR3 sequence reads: CAIRGAGVTEAFF. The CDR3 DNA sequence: TGTGCCATCAGAGGGGCAGGGGTCACTGAAGCTTTCTTT.

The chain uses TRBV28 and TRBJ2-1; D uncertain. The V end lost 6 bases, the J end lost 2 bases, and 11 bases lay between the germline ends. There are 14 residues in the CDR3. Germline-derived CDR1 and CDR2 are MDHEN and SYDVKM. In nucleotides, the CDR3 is TGTGCCAGCAGCCCTCCCGATACCTACAATGAGCAGTTCTTC. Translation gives CASSPPDTYNEQFF. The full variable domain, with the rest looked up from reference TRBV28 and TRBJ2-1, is DVKVTQSSRYLVKRTGEKVFLECVQDMDHENMFWYRQDPGLGLRLIYFSYDVKMKEKGDIPEGYSVSREKKERFSLILESASTNQTSMYLCASSPPDTYNEQFFGPGTRLTVL.

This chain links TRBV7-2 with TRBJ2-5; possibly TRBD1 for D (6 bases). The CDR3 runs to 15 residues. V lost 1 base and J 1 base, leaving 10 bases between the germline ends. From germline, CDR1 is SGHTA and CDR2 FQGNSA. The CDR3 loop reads CASSLEGTSQETQYF. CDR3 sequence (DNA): TGTGCCAGCAGCTTAGAGGGGACAAGCCAAGAGACCCAGTACTTC.

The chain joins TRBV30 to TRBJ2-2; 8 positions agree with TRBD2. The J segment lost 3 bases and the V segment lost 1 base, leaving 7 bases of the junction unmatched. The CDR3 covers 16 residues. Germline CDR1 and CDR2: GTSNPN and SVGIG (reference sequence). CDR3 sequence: CAWSASRGADTGELFF. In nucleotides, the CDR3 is TGTGCCTGGAGTGCCTCGCGGGGGGCGGACACCGGGGAGCTGTTTTTT.

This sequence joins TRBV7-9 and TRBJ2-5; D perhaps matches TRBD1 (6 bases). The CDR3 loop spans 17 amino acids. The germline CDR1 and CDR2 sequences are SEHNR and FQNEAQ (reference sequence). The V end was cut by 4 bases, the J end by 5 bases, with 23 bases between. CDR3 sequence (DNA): TGTGCCAGCAGCTCACTGGGAGCAGGGGCTAACCGGGAGACCCAGTACTTC. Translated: CASSSLGAGANRETQYF.